This passage covers 20 T cell receptor beta chains from one sample sequenced in a study of OX40 agonist ivuxolimab in advanced cancers. Library preparation employed the immunoSEQ multiplex PCR assay. TCRdb limited this immuneACCESS table to in-frame rearrangements with V and J called. A share of clones is missing; checked studies link under half to unresolved V genes, and the rest is unexplained. This sample has tens of thousands of clones in its table, and about nine tenths of those were observed once. Approximately 0.29% of the sample comes from the top ten. The input for sequencing was CD4+ or CD8+ T cells sorted from blood, taken in a trial of the OX40 agonist ivuxolimab. Receptors originate from an adult with an advanced solid tumor such as melanoma, head and neck, liver or kidney cancer.

A word on this clone: A read error may produce the germline difference seen at one junction end. The genes are TRBV7-7 and TRBJ2-7; 8 nucleotides line up with TRBD2. The CDR3 spans 13 residues. In germline, CDR1 is SSHAT, CDR2 FNYEAQ (reference sequence). The CDR3 sequence: CASSGGGSYEQYF. As DNA, the CDR3 is TGTGCTAGCAGCGGGGGAGGGAGCTACGAGCAGTACTTC.

The chain carries TRBV14 and TRBJ1-4, with 8 nucleotides matching TRBD1. The CDR3 has 16 amino acids. Germline V gene sequence: CDR1 SGHDN, CDR2 FVKESK. V shed 4 bases and J 5 bases; nucleotides not matched to a gene: 9. The CDR3 spells CASSRTGPAGNEKLFF. The CDR3 nucleotides are TGTGCCAGCAGCCGGACAGGGCCGGCGGGGAATGAAAAACTGTTTTTT.

This sequence joins TRBV6-5 and TRBJ1-2; the match to TRBD1 covers 7 bases. J gave up 6 bases and V 6 bases, and 7 bases lay outside the gene matches. Germline CDR1 and CDR2: MNHEY and SVGAGI. The CDR3 loop spans 13 amino acids. This CDR3 reads CASRLTGTHGYTF. The CDR3 DNA reads as TGTGCCAGCAGATTGACAGGGACACATGGCTACACCTTC.

The CDR3 nucleotides read TGTGCCAGCAGCCATGATAGCTCTGGAAACACCATATATTTT. As protein: CASSHDSSGNTIYF. The chain couples TRBV7-2 to TRBJ1-3; D gene uncertain. Per germline, CDR1 SGHTA and CDR2 FQGNSA. CDR3 length equals 14 residues. Trimming left V 5 bases short and J 0 bases short, with 8 bases between.

The gene calls are TRBV7-8 and TRBJ2-7; 7 bases map to TRBD1. The V and J ends lost 1 base and 4 bases, in that order; junction bases with no gene match: 7. The CDR3 is 15 amino acids. From germline, CDR1 is SGHVS and CDR2 FQNEAQ. The CDR3 is CASSLGQGVFYEQYF. In nucleotides, the CDR3 is TGTGCCAGCAGCTTAGGCCAGGGGGTTTTTTACGAGCAGTACTTC.

The gene calls are TRBV18 and TRBJ2-3; D not certain. The ends were cut back, 5 bases at V and 4 bases at J, with 7 bases in the middle. The CDR3 is 12 amino acids. Germline values: CDR1 KGHSH, CDR2 LQKENI. The CDR3 reads CASSSYSDTQYF. The CDR3 bases are TGTGCCAGCTCATCATACTCAGATACGCAGTATTTT.

On this clone: One end of the junction does not line up with germline, which may come from a read error. The chain is built from TRBV6-1 and TRBJ1-2; 11 bases line up with TRBD1. Germline V gene lookup returns CDR1 MNHNS and CDR2 SASEGT. This CDR3 contains 12 residues. The CDR3 sequence is CASSGDRGSSDF. CDR3 nucleotides: TGTGCCAGCAGTGGGGACAGGGGGAGCTCCGACTTC.

The J gene is TRBJ1-1, the V gene TRBV27; no clear D gene. The CDR3 covers 14 residues. V was clipped by 5 bases and J by 6 bases, with 16 bases between them. The germline CDR1 and CDR2 sequences are MNHEY and SMNVEV (reference sequence). CDR3 sequence: CASSTLNPRAEAFF. For the CDR3, the DNA is TGTGCCAGCAGTACCTTAAACCCCAGAGCTGAAGCTTTCTTT.

V gene TRBV6-1 combines with J gene TRBJ2-7, with D maybe TRBD2 (6 bases). V lost 11 bases to trimming and J lost 6 bases, with 11 bases between them. Germline loops: CDR1 MNHNS, CDR2 SASEGT. The CDR3 extends over 10 amino acids. The CDR3 loop reads CASGEVEQYF. The CDR3, as DNA: TGTGCCTCGGGGGAGGTCGAGCAGTACTTC.

This chain joins TRBV19 and TRBJ2-7, with no clear D. CDR1 and CDR2 from the germline V gene are LNHDA and SQIVND (reference sequence). CDR3 size: 15 residues. Deletions cut 6 bases from V and 2 bases from J, with 17 bases between. The CDR3 sequence is CASSPIGFSTYEQYF. CDR3 DNA: TGTGCCAGTAGCCCAATAGGGTTTTCGACCTACGAGCAGTACTTC.

The J gene is TRBJ1-2, the V gene TRBV27; D call uncertain. Germline CDR1 reads MNHEY; CDR2 reads SMNVEV (reference sequence). Trimming took 6 bases from V and 8 from J, leaving 16 bases between them. CDR3 length: 13 amino acids. Here the CDR3 DNA reads TGTGCCAGCAGAGTGGCGGGAGGCGGAGGCTACACCTTC. Translation gives CASRVAGGGGYTF.

This clone was counted a few times. V and J are TRBV10-2 and TRBJ1-5, with D possibly being TRBD1 (5 bases). The CDR3 spans 12 residues. Germline V gives CDR1 WSHSY, CDR2 SAAADI. The germline V and J ends were trimmed by 10 bases and 3 bases, with 10 bases remaining between them. The CDR3 nucleotides are TGCGCCACCGGGACTTCCAATCAGCCCCAGCATTTT. It encodes CATGTSNQPQHF.

The V call is TRBV11-1, the J call TRBJ1-1; D remains ambiguous. Germline CDR1 and CDR2: SGHAT and FQDESV (reference sequence). Trimming took off 6 bases at V and 2 bases at J, with 10 bases between the two ends. The CDR3 covers 13 residues. In nucleotides, the CDR3 is TGTGCCAGCAGTTATCAGGAAAACACTGAAGCTTTCTTT. This translates into CASSYQENTEAFF. Using reference TRBV11-1 and TRBJ1-1 for the parts outside the CDR3, the full variable domain is EAEVAQSPRYKITEKSQAVAFWCDPISGHATLYWYRQILGQGPELLVQFQDESVVDDSQLPKDRFSAERLKGVDSTLKIQPAELGDSAMYLCASSYQENTEAFFGQGTRLTVV.

The rearrangement links TRBV9 to TRBJ2-3, with D tentatively TRBD2 (6 bases). V shed 2 bases and J shed 4 bases, with 8 bases lying between them. Germline values: CDR1 SGDLS, CDR2 YYNGEE. The CDR3 length is 13 residues. The DNA for the CDR3 is TGTGCCAGCAGCGTGGGGACTTCAGATACGCAGTATTTT. Translation gives CASSVGTSDTQYF.

The chain links TRBV6-5 to TRBJ1-1; a weak D match, TRBD1 (6 bases). The CDR3 extends over 14 amino acids. Germline values: CDR1 MNHEY, CDR2 SVGAGI. Deletions cut 5 bases from V and 1 base from J, with 11 bases between. The CDR3 protein is CASSHKGGNTEAFF. CDR3 bases: TGTGCCAGCAGTCACAAAGGGGGGAACACTGAAGCTTTCTTT.

This clone was found once. The chain has TRBV11-2 and TRBJ2-7; D is unclear. Trimming stripped 1 base from V and 3 bases from J, with 10 bases between. Germline V lookup: CDR1 SGHAT, CDR2 FQNNGV. The CDR3 runs 14 residues. CDR3 sequence (DNA): TGTGCCAGCAGCTTAGGTCAATCCCTCTACGAGCAGTACTTC. Translation gives CASSLGQSLYEQYF. Supplemented by reference TRBV11-2 and TRBJ2-7, the full variable domain reads EAGVAQSPRYKIIEKRQSVAFWCNPISGHATLYWYQQILGQGPKLLIQFQNNGVVDDSQLPKDRFSAERLKGVDSTLKIQPAKLEDSAVYLCASSLGQSLYEQYFGPGTRLTVT.

The chain employs TRBV5-6 and TRBJ2-1, with D tentatively TRBD2 (6 bases). Germline CDR1 is SGHDT and CDR2 is YYEEEE. The CDR3 covers 14 residues. The V end lost 3 bases, the J end lost 6 bases, and 13 bases lay between the germline ends. The CDR3 DNA is TGTGCCAGCAGCTCGGGACGGAGGGGCAATGAGCAGTTCTTC. Encoded protein: CASSSGRRGNEQFF.

This clone was seen a handful of times. V is TRBV29-1 and J is TRBJ1-1; no definite D call. The CDR3 is 13 residues long. The germline CDR1 and CDR2 sequences are SQVTM and ANQGSEA. V was cut by 1 base and J by 0 bases, with 6 bases left in between. CDR3 protein: CSVEGQMNTEAFF. The CDR3 region has the DNA TGCAGCGTTGAAGGGCAGATGAACACTGAAGCTTTCTTT.

This clone was recorded once. This chain links TRBV2 with TRBJ2-7, with D hard to call. In germline, CDR1 is SNHLY, CDR2 FYNNEI. V gave up 8 bases and J gave up 2 bases, with 7 bases separating them. This CDR3 contains 11 residues. The chain's CDR3 is CASVAAYEQYF. CDR3 coding DNA: TGTGCCAGCGTTGCGGCCTACGAGCAGTACTTC. Filled out from reference TRBV2 and TRBJ2-7, the complete variable domain reads EPEVTQTPSHQVTQMGQEVILRCVPISNHLYFYWYRQILGQKVEFLVSFYNNEISEKSEIFDDQFSVERPDGSNFTLKIRSTKLEDSAMYFCASVAAYEQYFGPGTRLTVT.

The chain links TRBV5-1 to TRBJ1-4; 9 bases agree with TRBD1. The germline V gene has CDR1 SGHRS and CDR2 YFSETQ. Trimming cost V 4 bases and J 7 bases; bases outside gene matches: 8. The CDR3 sequence is 15 residues long. CDR3 amino acids: CASSIRTGAAEKLFF. The CDR3 coding sequence is TGCGCCAGCAGCATAAGGACAGGGGCGGCTGAAAAACTGTTTTTT.